The clone carrying this T cell receptor beta chain was seen a handful of times. Its antigen is as yet unknown. The sample is drawn from a study of beta chain features in type 1 diabetes. General study results and limits: Patients with Type 1 diabetes showed moderately but significantly shorter TCRB CDR3s in all four CD4+ subsets.

Germline V gene lookup returns CDR1 SEHNR and CDR2 FQNEAQ (reference sequence). This CDR3 is 11 amino acids long. Trimming removed 6 bases from V and 6 bases from J, with 7 bases in between. The investigators reverse transcribed all of the isolated RNA, so they sequenced expressed TCRB transcripts. Data came from immunoSEQ multiplex PCR; TCRdb stores just in-frame clones and leaves some out. This table has 330,000 or so clones, roughly an eighth appearing once. Sorting with CD45RO/CCR7/CD25/CD127/CD95/CD27 yielded naive, central memory, regulatory and stem-like memory CD4+ cells. Purity above 98% was achieved in all sorted populations.

The genes are TRBV7-9 and TRBJ2-3, with unresolved D. This TCR was recovered from a woman between 18 and 29 years old with type 1 diabetes. Sequenced material: naive CD4+ T cells from blood. CDR3 coding DNA: TGTGCCAGCAGTGAGTCGGATACGCAGTATTTT. It codes for CASSESDTQYF. Full variable domain (missing parts from reference TRBV7-9 and TRBJ2-3): DTGVSQNPRHKITKRGQNVTFRCDPISEHNRLYWYRQTLGQGPEFLTYFQNEAQLEKSRLLSDRFSAERPKGSFSTLEIQRTEQGDSAMYLCASSESDTQYFGPGTRLTVL.